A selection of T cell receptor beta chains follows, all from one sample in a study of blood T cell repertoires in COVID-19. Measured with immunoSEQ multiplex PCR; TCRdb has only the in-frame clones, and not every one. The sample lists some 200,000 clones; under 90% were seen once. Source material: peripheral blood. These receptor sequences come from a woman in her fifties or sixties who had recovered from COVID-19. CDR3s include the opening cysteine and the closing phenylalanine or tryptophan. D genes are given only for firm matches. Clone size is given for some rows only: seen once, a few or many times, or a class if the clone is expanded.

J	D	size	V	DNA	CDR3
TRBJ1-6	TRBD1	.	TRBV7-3	TGTGCCAGCAGCTTATCCGGACAGGATAATTCACCCCTCCACTTT	CASSLSGQDNSPLHF
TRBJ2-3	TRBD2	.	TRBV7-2	TGTGCCAGCAGCTTAGTGGACGTTCGGCAGGGAGGGGCAGATACGCAGTATTTT	CASSLVDVRQGGADTQYF
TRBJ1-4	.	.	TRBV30	TGTGCCTGGAGTGTACAGCTGAATGAAAAACTGTTTTTT	CAWSVQLNEKLFF
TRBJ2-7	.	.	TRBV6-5	TGTGCCAGCAGTTCGTTCGTGGACAGAGCCTACGAGCAGTACTTC	CASSSFVDRAYEQYF
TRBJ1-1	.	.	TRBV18	TGTGCCAGCTCACCCCTTGGGCGTACTGAAGCTTTCTTT	CASSPLGRTEAFF
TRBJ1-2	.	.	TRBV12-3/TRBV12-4	TGTGCCATCGGGTCGGAAGGCCGCGGCTACACCTTC	CAIGSEGRGYTF
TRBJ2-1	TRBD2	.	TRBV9	TGTGCCAGCAGCGTAGTCGGGGGGGAACATAGCTCCTACAATGAGCAGTTCTTC	CASSVVGGEHSSYNEQFF
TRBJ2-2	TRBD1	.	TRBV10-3	TGTGCCACCGGACGCCGGGACAGGGGTAACACCGGGGAGCTGTTTTTT	CATGRRDRGNTGELFF
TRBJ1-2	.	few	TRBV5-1	TGCGCCAGCAGCTTGGGGGGGCTTGATGGCTACACCTTC	CASSLGGLDGYTF
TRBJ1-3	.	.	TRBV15	TGTGCCACCAGCAGAGATGACACGGCCTCTGGAAACACCATATATTTT	CATSRDDTASGNTIYF
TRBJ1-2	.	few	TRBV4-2	TGTGCCAGCAGCCAAGACTGGCAGGATGGCTACACCTTC	CASSQDWQDGYTF
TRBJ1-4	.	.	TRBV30	TGTGCCTGGAAGCAGGCCCAGAATCAGCTGTTTTTT	CAWKQAQNQLFF
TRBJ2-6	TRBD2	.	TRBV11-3	TGTGCCAGCAGCGAAGGGAGGGGCCCAGGGCCTGGGGCCAACGTCCTGACTTTC	CASSEGRGPGPGANVLTF
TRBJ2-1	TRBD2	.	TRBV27	TGTGCCAGCAGGGACGGACTAGCCAAGAGCTCCTACAATGAGCAGTTCTTC	CASRDGLAKSSYNEQFF
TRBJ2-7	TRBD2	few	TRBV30	TGTGCCTGGGGCGGGACTAGCGGGGGTCCAGCCTACGAGCAGTACTTC	CAWGGTSGGPAYEQYF
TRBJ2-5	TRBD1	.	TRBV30	TGTGCCTGGACAAAGGGGACAGGGTGGGAGACCCAGTACTTC	CAWTKGTGWETQYF
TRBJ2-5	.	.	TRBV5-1	TGCGCCAGCAGCTTGGAGGGGCTTGGAGAGACCCAGTACTTC	CASSLEGLGETQYF
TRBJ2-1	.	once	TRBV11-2	TGTGCCAGCAGCCATTTATCACGGGTCCGCAATGAGCAGTTCTTC	CASSHLSRVRNEQFF